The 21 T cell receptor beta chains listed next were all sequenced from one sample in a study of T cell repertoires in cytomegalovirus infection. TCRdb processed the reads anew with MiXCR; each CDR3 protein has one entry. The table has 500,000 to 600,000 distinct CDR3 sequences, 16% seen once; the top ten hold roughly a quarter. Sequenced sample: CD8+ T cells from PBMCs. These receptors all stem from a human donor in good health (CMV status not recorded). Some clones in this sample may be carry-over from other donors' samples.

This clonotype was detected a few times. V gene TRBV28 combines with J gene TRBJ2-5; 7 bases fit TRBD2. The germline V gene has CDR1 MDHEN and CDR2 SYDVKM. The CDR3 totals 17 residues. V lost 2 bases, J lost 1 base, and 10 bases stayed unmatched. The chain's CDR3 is CASSLSEPAGTQETQYF. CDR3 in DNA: TGTGCCAGCAGTTTAAGTGAACCAGCGGGAACCCAAGAGACCCAGTACTTC.

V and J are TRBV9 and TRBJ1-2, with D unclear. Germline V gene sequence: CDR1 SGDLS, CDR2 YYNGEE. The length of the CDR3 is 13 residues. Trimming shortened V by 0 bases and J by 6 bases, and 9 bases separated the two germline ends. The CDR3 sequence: CASSVGSADGYTF. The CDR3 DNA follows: TGTGCCAGCAGCGTAGGGTCAGCGGATGGCTACACCTTC.

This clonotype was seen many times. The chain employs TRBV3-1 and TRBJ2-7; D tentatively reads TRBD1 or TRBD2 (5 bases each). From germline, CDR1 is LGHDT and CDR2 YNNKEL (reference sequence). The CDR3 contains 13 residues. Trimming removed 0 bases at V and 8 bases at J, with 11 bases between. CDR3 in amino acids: CASSQDPGRQQYF. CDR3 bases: TGTGCCAGCAGCCAAGATCCGGGGCGGCAGCAGTACTTC.

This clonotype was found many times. The CDR3 loop is CASSFPSGASNQPQHF. In nucleotides, the CDR3 is TGTGCCAGCAGTTTCCCCTCAGGGGCGAGCAATCAGCCCCAGCATTTT. The J gene is TRBJ1-5, the V gene TRBV28, with D perhaps TRBD1 (6 bases). The CDR3 has 16 residues. The germline V and J ends were trimmed by 3 bases and 1 base, with 13 bases remaining between them. Germline V CDR1 and CDR2: MDHEN, SYDVKM.

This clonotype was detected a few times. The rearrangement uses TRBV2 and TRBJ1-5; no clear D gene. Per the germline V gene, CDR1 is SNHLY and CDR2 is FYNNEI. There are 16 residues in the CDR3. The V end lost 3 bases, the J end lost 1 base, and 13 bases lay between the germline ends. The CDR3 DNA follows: TGTGCCAGCAGTGACCATCAACGGCTAAGCAATCAGCCCCAGCATTTT. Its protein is CASSDHQRLSNQPQHF. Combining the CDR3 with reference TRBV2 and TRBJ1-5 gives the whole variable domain EPEVTQTPSHQVTQMGQEVILRCVPISNHLYFYWYRQILGQKVEFLVSFYNNEISEKSEIFDDQFSVERPDGSNFTLKIRSTKLEDSAMYFCASSDHQRLSNQPQHFGDGTRLSIL.

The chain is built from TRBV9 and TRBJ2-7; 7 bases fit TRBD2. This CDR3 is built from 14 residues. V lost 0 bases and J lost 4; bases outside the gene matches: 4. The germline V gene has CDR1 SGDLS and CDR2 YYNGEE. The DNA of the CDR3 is TGTGCCAGCAGCGTAGAGGGTAGCGGGTACGAGCAGTACTTC. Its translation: CASSVEGSGYEQYF. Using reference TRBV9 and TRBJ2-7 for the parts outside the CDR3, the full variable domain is DSGVTQTPKHLITATGQRVTLRCSPRSGDLSVYWYQQSLDQGLQFLIQYYNGEERAKGNILERFSAQQFPDLHSELNLSSLELGDSALYFCASSVEGSGYEQYFGPGTRLTVT.

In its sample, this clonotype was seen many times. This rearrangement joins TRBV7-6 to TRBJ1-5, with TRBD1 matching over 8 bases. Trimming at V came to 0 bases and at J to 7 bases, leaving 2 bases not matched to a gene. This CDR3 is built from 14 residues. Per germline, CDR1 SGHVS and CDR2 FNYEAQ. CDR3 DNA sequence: TGTGCCAGCAGCTTAGCGCAGGGGGCCCAGCCCCAGCATTTT. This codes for CASSLAQGAQPQHF. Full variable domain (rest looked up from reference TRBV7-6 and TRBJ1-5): GAGVSQSPRYKVTKRGQDVALRCDPISGHVSLYWYRQALGQGPEFLTYFNYEAQQDKSGLPNDRFSAERPEGSISTLTIQRTEQRDSAMYRCASSLAQGAQPQHFGDGTRLSIL.

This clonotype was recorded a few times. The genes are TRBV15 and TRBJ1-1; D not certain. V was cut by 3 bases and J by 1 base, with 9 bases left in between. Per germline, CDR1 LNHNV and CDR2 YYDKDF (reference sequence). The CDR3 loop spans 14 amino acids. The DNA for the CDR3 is TGTGCCACCAGCAGGGTACTCGGGAACACTGAAGCTTTCTTT. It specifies CATSRVLGNTEAFF. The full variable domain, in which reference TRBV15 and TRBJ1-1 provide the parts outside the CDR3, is DAMVIQNPRYQVTQFGKPVTLSCSQTLNHNVMYWYQQKSSQAPKLLFHYYDKDFNNEADTPDNFQSRRPNTSFCFLDIRSPGLGDTAMYLCATSRVLGNTEAFFGQGTRLTVV.

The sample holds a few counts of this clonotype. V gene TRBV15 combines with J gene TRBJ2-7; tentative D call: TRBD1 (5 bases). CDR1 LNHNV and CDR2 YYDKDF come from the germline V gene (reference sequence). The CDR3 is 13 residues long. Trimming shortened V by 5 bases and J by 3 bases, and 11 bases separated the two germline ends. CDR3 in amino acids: CATSSLGDYEQYF. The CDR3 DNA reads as TGTGCCACCAGCTCCTTAGGGGACTACGAGCAGTACTTC. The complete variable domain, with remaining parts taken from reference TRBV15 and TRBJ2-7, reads DAMVIQNPRYQVTQFGKPVTLSCSQTLNHNVMYWYQQKSSQAPKLLFHYYDKDFNNEADTPDNFQSRRPNTSFCFLDIRSPGLGDTAMYLCATSSLGDYEQYFGPGTRLTVT.

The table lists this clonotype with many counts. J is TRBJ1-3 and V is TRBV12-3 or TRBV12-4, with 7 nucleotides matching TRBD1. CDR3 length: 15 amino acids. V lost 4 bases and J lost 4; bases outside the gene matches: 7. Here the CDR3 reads CASSSSATGGNTIYF. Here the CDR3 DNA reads TGTGCCAGCAGTTCTTCCGCGACAGGGGGAAACACCATATATTTT.

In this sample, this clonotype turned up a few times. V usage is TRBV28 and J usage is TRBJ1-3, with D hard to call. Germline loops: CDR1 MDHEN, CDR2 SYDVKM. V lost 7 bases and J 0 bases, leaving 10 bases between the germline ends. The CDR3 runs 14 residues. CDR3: CASKSRGSGNTIYF. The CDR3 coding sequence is TGTGCCAGCAAGTCCCGGGGCTCTGGAAACACCATATATTTT.

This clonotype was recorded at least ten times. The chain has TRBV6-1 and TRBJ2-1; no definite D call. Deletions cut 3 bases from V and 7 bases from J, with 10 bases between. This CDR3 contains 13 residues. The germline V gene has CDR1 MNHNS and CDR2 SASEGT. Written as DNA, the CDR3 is TGTGCCAGCAGTGAGTTAGGCCCGAATGAGCAGTTCTTC. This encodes CASSELGPNEQFF.

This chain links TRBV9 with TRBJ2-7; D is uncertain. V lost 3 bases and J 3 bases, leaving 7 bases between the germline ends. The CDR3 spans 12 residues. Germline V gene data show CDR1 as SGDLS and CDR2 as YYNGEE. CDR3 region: CASSATDYEQYF. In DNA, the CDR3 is TGTGCCAGCAGCGCCACAGACTACGAGCAGTACTTC.

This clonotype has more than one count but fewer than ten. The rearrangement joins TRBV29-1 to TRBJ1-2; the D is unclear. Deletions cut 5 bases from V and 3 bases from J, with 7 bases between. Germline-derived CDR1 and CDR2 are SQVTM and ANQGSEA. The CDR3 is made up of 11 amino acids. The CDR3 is CSVRTDYGYTF. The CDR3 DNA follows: TGCAGCGTTCGGACGGACTATGGCTACACCTTC.

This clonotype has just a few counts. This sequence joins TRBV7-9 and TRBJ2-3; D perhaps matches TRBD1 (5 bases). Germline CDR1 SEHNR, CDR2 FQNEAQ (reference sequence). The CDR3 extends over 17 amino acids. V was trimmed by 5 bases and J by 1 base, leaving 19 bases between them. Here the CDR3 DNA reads TGTGCCAGCAGCCCGCCCGCCCGACAGAGAGGCACAGATACGCAGTATTTT. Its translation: CASSPPARQRGTDTQYF.

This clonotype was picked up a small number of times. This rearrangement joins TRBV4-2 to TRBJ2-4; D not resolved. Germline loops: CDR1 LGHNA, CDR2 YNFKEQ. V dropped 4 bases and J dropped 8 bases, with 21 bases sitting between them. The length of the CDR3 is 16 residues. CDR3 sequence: CASSLSFGHLADIQYF. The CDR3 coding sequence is TGTGCCAGCAGCCTATCCTTTGGGCATCTGGCGGACATTCAGTACTTC.

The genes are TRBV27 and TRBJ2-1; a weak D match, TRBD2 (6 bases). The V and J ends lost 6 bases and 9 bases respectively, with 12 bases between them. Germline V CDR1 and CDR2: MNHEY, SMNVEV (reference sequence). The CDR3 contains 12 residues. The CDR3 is CASSRGMSEQFF. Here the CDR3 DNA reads TGTGCCAGCAGCCGGGGGATGAGTGAGCAGTTCTTC.

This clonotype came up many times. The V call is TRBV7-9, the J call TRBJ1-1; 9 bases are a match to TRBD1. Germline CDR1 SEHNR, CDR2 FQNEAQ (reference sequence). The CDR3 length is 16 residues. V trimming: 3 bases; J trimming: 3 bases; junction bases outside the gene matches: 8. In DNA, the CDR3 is TGTGCCAGCAGCTTTCCTCACGGGACAGGGTACACTGAAGCTTTCTTT. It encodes CASSFPHGTGYTEAFF.

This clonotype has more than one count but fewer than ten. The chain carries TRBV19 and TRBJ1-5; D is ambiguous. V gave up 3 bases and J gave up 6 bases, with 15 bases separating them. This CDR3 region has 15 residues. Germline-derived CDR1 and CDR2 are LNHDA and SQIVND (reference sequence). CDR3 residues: CASSIPASEFQPQHF. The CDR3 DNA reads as TGTGCCAGTAGTATCCCGGCTAGCGAATTTCAGCCCCAGCATTTT. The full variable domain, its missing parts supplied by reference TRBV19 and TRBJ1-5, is DGGITQSPKYLFRKEGQNVTLSCEQNLNHDAMYWYRQDPGQGLRLIYYSQIVNDFQKGDIAEGYSVSREKKESFPLTVTSAQKNPTAFYLCASSIPASEFQPQHFGDGTRLSIL.

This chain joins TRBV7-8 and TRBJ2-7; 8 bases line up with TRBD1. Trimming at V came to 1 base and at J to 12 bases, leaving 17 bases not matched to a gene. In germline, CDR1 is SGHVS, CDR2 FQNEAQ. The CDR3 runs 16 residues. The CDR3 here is CASSLGTGSTLHETYF. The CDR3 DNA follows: TGTGCCAGCAGCTTAGGGACAGGGTCTACGCTTCACGAGACGTACTTC.

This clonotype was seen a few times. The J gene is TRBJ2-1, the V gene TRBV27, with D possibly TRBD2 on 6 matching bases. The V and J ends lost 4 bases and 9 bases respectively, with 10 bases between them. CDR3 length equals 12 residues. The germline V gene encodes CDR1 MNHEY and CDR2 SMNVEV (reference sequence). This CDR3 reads CASSWGEGEQFF. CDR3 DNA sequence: TGTGCCAGCAGTTGGGGGGAAGGTGAGCAGTTCTTC.